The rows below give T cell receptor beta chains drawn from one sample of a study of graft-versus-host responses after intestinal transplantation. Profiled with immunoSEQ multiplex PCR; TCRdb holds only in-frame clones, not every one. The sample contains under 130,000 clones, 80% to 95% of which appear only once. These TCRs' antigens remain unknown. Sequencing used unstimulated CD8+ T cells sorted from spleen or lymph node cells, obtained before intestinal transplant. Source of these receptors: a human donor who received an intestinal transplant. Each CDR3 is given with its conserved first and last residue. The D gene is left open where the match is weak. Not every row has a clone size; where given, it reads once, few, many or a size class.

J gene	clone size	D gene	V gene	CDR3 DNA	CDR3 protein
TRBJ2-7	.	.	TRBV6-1	TGTGCCAGCAACCACCGGGACGGCGCCTACGAGCAGTACTTC	CASNHRDGAYEQYF
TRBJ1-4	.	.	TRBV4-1	TGCGCCAGCAGCCAGACAGGCCTGGGAGGGGAAAAACTGTTTTTT	CASSQTGLGGEKLFF
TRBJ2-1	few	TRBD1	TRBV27	TGTGCCAGCAGTTATGGGACAGATGGAATGAAGAAGCAGTTCTTC	CASSYGTDGMKKQFF
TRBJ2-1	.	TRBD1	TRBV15	TGTGCCATCACGAACTCCAGGGGGCGGTTAGACAATGAGCAGTTCTTC	CAITNSRGRLDNEQFF
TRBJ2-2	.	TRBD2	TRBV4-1	TGCGCCAGCAGCCAGCGACTAGCGGGGGGGTGGGTCGGGGAGCTGTTTTTT	CASSQRLAGGWVGELFF
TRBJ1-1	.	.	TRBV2	TGTGCCAGCAGTGCCCCTTTGGAGGGAGGGTCCACTGAAGCTTTCTTT	CASSAPLEGGSTEAFF
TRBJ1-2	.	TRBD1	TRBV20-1	TGCAGTGCTACCGGGACAGGGGGCTACACCTTC	CSATGTGGYTF
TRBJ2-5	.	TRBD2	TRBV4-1	TGCGCCAGCAGCCAGGCAGCGGGGCAGGAGACCCAGTACTTC	CASSQAAGQETQYF
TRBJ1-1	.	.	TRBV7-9	TGTGCCAGCACCCCGCCGACGGGAGTGGGGACTGAAGCTTTCTTT	CASTPPTGVGTEAFF
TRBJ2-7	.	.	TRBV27	TGTGCCAGCAGTTTATCCTCGGGACCCTACGAGCAGTACTTC	CASSLSSGPYEQYF
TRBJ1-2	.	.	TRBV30	TGTGCCTGGAGTCTCGGAGTATCTGACGGCGACCTTAACTATGGCTACACCTTC	CAWSLGVSDGDLNYGYTF
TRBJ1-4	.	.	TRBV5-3	TGTGCCAGAACCCCCCTAAGGGAGGTGGACAGTAATGAAAAACTGTTTTTT	CARTPLREVDSNEKLFF
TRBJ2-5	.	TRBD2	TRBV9	TGTGCCAGCAGCCCGGGACTAGCGGGGGGGCTCGGGACCCAGTACTTC	CASSPGLAGGLGTQYF
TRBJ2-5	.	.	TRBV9	TGTGCCAGCAGCACTCCCGGGGGAGAACCCCAAGAGACCCAGTACTTC	CASSTPGGEPQETQYF
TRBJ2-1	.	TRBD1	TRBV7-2	TGTGCCAGCAGCTTATGGGACAGATACAATGAGCAGTTCTTC	CASSLWDRYNEQFF